The 32 T cell receptor beta chains in this list originate from one sample, sequenced in a study of shared clonotypes between healthy human individuals (TCRdb year 2020). Libraries were constructed by the immunoSEQ multiplex PCR assay. What TCRdb holds here is the immuneACCESS table cut down to in-frame rearrangements. Part of the clones is not present; checked against another copy, under half of the missing clones reflect an unresolved V gene, and the others are unexplained. The sample table contains about 480,000 clones; only one count was recorded for approximately 85% of them. Jointly, the top ten make up 10% to 15% of the sample. Sequenced: PBMCs. These receptors were obtained from a middle-aged woman in good health. Some clones in this sample may be carry-over from other donors' samples.

The chain links TRBV6-1 to TRBJ1-2; D is possibly TRBD1 (5 bases). V lost 5 bases and J lost 3, with 13 bases in between. The germline gives CDR1 MNHNS, CDR2 SASEGT. The CDR3 runs to 14 residues. Here the CDR3 reads CASSRDPGDYGYTF. For the CDR3, the DNA is TGTGCCAGCAGTAGGGACCCCGGGGACTATGGCTACACCTTC.

The chain uses TRBV9 and TRBJ1-4; TRBD1 is a possible D gene (5 bases). Trimming removed 3 bases from V and 0 bases from J, with 9 bases in between. This CDR3 has 15 amino acids. Germline V gene lookup returns CDR1 SGDLS and CDR2 YYNGEE. DNA of the CDR3: TGTGCCAGCAGCGCATCGACAGCAACTAATGAAAAACTGTTTTTT. This sequence encodes CASSASTATNEKLFF.

The chain couples TRBV5-1 to TRBJ2-1; 7 bases match TRBD1. CDR3 size: 14 residues. Germline trimming cut 4 bases from V and 10 bases from J; bases unmatched to any gene: 11. Germline V gene lookup returns CDR1 SGHRS and CDR2 YFSETQ. CDR3 residues: CASSINPGGREQFF. CDR3 coding DNA: TGCGCCAGCAGCATAAACCCAGGGGGTCGGGAGCAGTTCTTC.

The table lists this clone with a count of one. This sequence joins TRBV19 and TRBJ2-1, with 8 positions matching TRBD2. Losses at the gene ends were 0 bases for V and 7 bases for J; bases not matched to a gene: 11. Germline-derived CDR1 and CDR2 are LNHDA and SQIVND (reference sequence). The CDR3 is 17 amino acids. CDR3 in DNA: TGTGCCAGTAGTATAGATGATACCGGGACTAGGGGTAATGAGCAGTTCTTC. It codes for CASSIDDTGTRGNEQFF.

The chain joins TRBV19 to TRBJ2-7; TRBD2 matches at 16 bases. Germline V lookup: CDR1 LNHDA, CDR2 SQIVND (reference sequence). V was pared by 5 bases and J by 4 bases, with 11 bases of the junction left unmatched. The CDR3 contains 18 residues. CDR3 DNA sequence: TGTGCCAGTAGTCCCGCGGGACTAGCGGGAGGGCCTCCGTACGAGCAGTACTTC. It is translated as CASSPAGLAGGPPYEQYF.

The DNA for the CDR3 is TGTGCCAGTAGTATCGGGACCCGCGCCTACGAGCAGTACTTC. Amino acid sequence: CASSIGTRAYEQYF. This sequence joins TRBV19 and TRBJ2-7, with D possibly being TRBD1 or TRBD2 (5 bases each). This CDR3 has 14 residues. Germline V gene data show CDR1 as LNHDA and CDR2 as SQIVND (reference sequence). Trimming left V 3 bases short and J 2 bases short, with 11 bases between.

This clone was seen ten or more times. The chain joins TRBV4-1 to TRBJ1-6; D remains ambiguous. Germline CDR1 and CDR2: MGHRA and YSYEKL. V was pared by 4 bases and J by 0 bases, with 16 bases between. This CDR3 region has 18 residues. CDR3 amino acids: CASSLLDGGTSYNSPLHF. In DNA form, the CDR3 reads TGCGCCAGCAGCCTGTTGGACGGAGGAACCTCCTATAATTCACCCCTCCACTTT.

This clone was picked up a small number of times. The rearrangement links TRBV19 to TRBJ2-7; 7 bases fit TRBD2. The CDR3 is 14 amino acids. Germline assignment: CDR1 LNHDA and CDR2 SQIVND (reference sequence). V gave up 4 bases and J gave up 1 base; unmatched junction bases: 4. The CDR3 nucleotides are TGTGCCAGTAGTAGCGGGAGCGGGTCCTACGAGCAGTACTTC. Protein product: CASSSGSGSYEQYF.

The chain combines TRBV27 with TRBJ2-5; D is perhaps TRBD2 (7 bases). The CDR3 is 13 residues long. CDR1 is MNHEY, CDR2 SMNVEV, per germline (reference sequence). The ends were cut back, 7 bases at V and 0 bases at J, with 9 bases in the middle. CDR3: CASKGGNQETQYF. CDR3 bases: TGTGCCAGCAAGGGGGGGAACCAAGAGACCCAGTACTTC.

Only one count was recorded for this clone. The rearrangement links TRBV5-5 to TRBJ1-2; possibly TRBD1 for D (5 bases). The CDR3 has 15 residues. V was pared by 1 base and J by 6 bases, with 16 bases between. Germline V gene data show CDR1 as SGHKS and CDR2 as YYEKEE (reference sequence). This CDR3 is CASSLKRGLTHGYTF. The DNA of the CDR3 is TGTGCCAGCAGCTTGAAGAGGGGCCTCACCCATGGCTACACCTTC.

The V call is TRBV7-8, the J call TRBJ2-3; 12 bases line up with TRBD1. Looked up from germline, CDR1 is SGHVS and CDR2 is FQNEAQ. Unmatched junction bases numbered 8, after V lost 5 bases and J lost 5 bases. CDR3 length: 16 amino acids. The CDR3 reads CASSTRDRGRVDTQYF. The DNA of the CDR3 is TGTGCCAGCAGCACCCGGGACAGGGGGCGGGTAGATACGCAGTATTTT.

The rearrangement uses TRBV7-3 and TRBJ2-3; TRBD1 is a possible D gene (6 bases). CDR1 is SGHTA and CDR2 is FQGTGA in the germline V gene. The CDR3 runs to 13 residues. Trimming cost V 5 bases and J 2 bases, with 8 bases left between them. The CDR3 here is CASSRQVTDTQYF. DNA of the CDR3: TGTGCCAGCAGCCGACAGGTCACAGATACGCAGTATTTT.

The DNA of the CDR3 is TGTGCCAGCAGCAACGGGACAGGGATAATCGGCAATCAGCCCCAGCATTTT. Translation gives CASSNGTGIIGNQPQHF. The chain couples TRBV21-1 to TRBJ1-5; the table names TRBD1, a call not compared with the DNA. TRBV21-1 is marked as a pseudogene. The CDR3 contains 17 residues.

This clone came up many times. V is TRBV27 and J is TRBJ1-5; possible D gene TRBD1, 6 bases. Trimming cost V 0 bases and J 3 bases, with 9 bases left between them. The CDR3 has 15 residues. Germline V gene lookup returns CDR1 MNHEY and CDR2 SMNVEV (reference sequence). The CDR3: CASSLSGQNNQPQHF. DNA for the CDR3: TGTGCCAGCAGTTTATCCGGACAGAACAATCAGCCCCAGCATTTT.

This clone has a single count. V and J are TRBV2 and TRBJ1-4; 7 nucleotides line up with TRBD1. With 3 bases clipped from V and 3 bases from J, the junction kept 13 bases outside the gene matches. The germline V gene encodes CDR1 SNHLY and CDR2 FYNNEI. The CDR3 is made up of 18 amino acids. The CDR3 nucleotides are TGTGCCAGCAGTGAGATTAGATCTTGGGACAGTTCTAATGAAAAACTGTTTTTT. It encodes CASSEIRSWDSSNEKLFF. Variable domain in full (rest from reference TRBV2 and TRBJ1-4): EPEVTQTPSHQVTQMGQEVILRCVPISNHLYFYWYRQILGQKVEFLVSFYNNEISEKSEIFDDQFSVERPDGSNFTLKIRSTKLEDSAMYFCASSEIRSWDSSNEKLFFGSGTQLSVL.

The chain is built from TRBV28 and TRBJ2-2; D tentatively fits TRBD1 or TRBD2 (6 bases each). The V gene lost 8 bases and the J gene lost 8 bases, with 12 bases spanning the gap. Germline lookup yields CDR1 MDHEN and CDR2 SYDVKM. CDR3 size: 12 residues. In nucleotides, the CDR3 is TGTGCCAGCGCGGGACAAACTGGGGAGCTGTTTTTT. Translating gives CASAGQTGELFF.

V and J are TRBV5-1 and TRBJ2-7; maybe TRBD1 (6 bases). CDR1 SGHRS and CDR2 YFSETQ come from the germline V gene. Trimming removed 4 bases at V and 2 bases at J, with 16 bases between. This CDR3 spans 15 amino acids. The chain's CDR3 is CASSLGQIRTYEQYF. Written as DNA, the CDR3 is TGCGCCAGCAGCCTCGGACAGATCCGTACCTACGAGCAGTACTTC.

This chain joins TRBV5-1 and TRBJ2-4; TRBD2 matches at 9 bases. The CDR3 is 14 amino acids. Unmatched junction bases numbered 8, after V lost 6 bases and J lost 7 bases. Germline CDR1 SGHRS, CDR2 YFSETQ. Here the CDR3 DNA reads TGCGCCAGCAAGCCCGCGGGAGGGCCTAACATTCAGTACTTC. Translated: CASKPAGGPNIQYF.

V usage is TRBV9 and J usage is TRBJ2-6; weak D call: TRBD2 (6 bases). The V end lost 0 bases, the J end lost 4 bases, and 23 bases lay between the germline ends. The CDR3 sequence is 20 residues long. Germline lookup yields CDR1 SGDLS and CDR2 YYNGEE. The CDR3 reads CASSVAGGLVGIRGANVLTF. The CDR3 region has the DNA TGTGCCAGCAGCGTAGCTGGAGGGTTAGTGGGAATTCGGGGGGCCAACGTCCTGACTTTC. The full variable domain, its missing parts supplied by reference TRBV9 and TRBJ2-6, is DSGVTQTPKHLITATGQRVTLRCSPRSGDLSVYWYQQSLDQGLQFLIQYYNGEERAKGNILERFSAQQFPDLHSELNLSSLELGDSALYFCASSVAGGLVGIRGANVLTFGAGSRLTVL.

The CDR3 here is CASSFIITSTDTQYF. Here the CDR3 DNA reads TGTGCCAGCAGCTTCATAATAACTAGCACAGATACGCAGTATTTT. The chain uses TRBV7-3 and TRBJ2-3; D unclear. Trimming removed 3 bases at V and 0 bases at J, with 10 bases between. Germline V CDR1 and CDR2: SGHTA, FQGTGA. The CDR3 spans 15 residues. Complete variable domain (other parts from reference TRBV7-3 and TRBJ2-3): GAGVSQTPSNKVTEKGKYVELRCDPISGHTALYWYRQSLGQGPEFLIYFQGTGAADDSGLPNDRFFAVRPEGSVSTLKIQRTERGDSAVYLCASSFIITSTDTQYFGPGTRLTVL.

This clone occurred a few times. The chain is built from TRBV11-2 and TRBJ1-3; unclear D gene. Trimming took 5 bases from V and 0 from J, leaving 8 bases between them. CDR1 and CDR2 (germline): SGHAT, FQNNGV. The CDR3 is 14 amino acids. This CDR3 reads CASSPSYSGNTIYF. CDR3 nucleotide sequence: TGTGCCAGCAGCCCCAGCTACTCTGGAAACACCATATATTTT.

The rearrangement uses TRBV15 and TRBJ1-5, with TRBD1 identical over 9 bases. The CDR3 loop spans 16 amino acids. V lost 4 bases and J lost 6; bases outside the gene matches: 10. Per germline, CDR1 LNHNV and CDR2 YYDKDF (reference sequence). CDR3 in amino acids: CATSNDRDRARQPQHF. The CDR3 region has the DNA TGTGCCACCAGCAACGACCGGGACAGGGCTCGTCAGCCCCAGCATTTT.

In the case of this clone: This sample includes further DNA sequences coding for the same CDR3. The chain recombines TRBV5-4 with TRBJ1-2, with D hard to call. V dropped 4 bases and J dropped 2 bases, with 9 bases sitting between them. Germline-derived CDR1 and CDR2 are SGHNT and YYREEE (reference sequence). The CDR3 is 13 residues long. The CDR3 loop reads CASSPDANYGYTF. The CDR3 DNA reads as TGTGCCAGCAGCCCCGACGCCAACTATGGCTACACCTTC.

This chain uses TRBV28 with TRBJ2-7; 9 bases align to TRBD1. Germline V CDR1 and CDR2: MDHEN, SYDVKM. Trimming removed 6 bases from V and 6 bases from J; junction bases left unmatched: 15. The CDR3 is 16 amino acids. Here the CDR3 DNA reads TGTGCCAGCAGCCAGGGACAGGGTTTTTTTTCGGGCGAGCAGTACTTC. Residues: CASSQGQGFFSGEQYF.

About this clone itself: This same CDR3 is encoded by further DNA sequences in the sample. V gene TRBV25-1 combines with J gene TRBJ1-1; D is uncertain. This CDR3 is built from 13 residues. Germline CDR1 reads MGHDK; CDR2 reads SYGVNS. V lost 1 base and J lost 2, with 5 bases in between. CDR3 sequence reads: CASSELGNTEAFF. In DNA form, the CDR3 reads TGTGCCAGCAGTGAATTGGGAAACACTGAAGCTTTCTTT.

The rearrangement links TRBV29-1 to TRBJ1-1; 7 bases agree with TRBD1. CDR1 and CDR2 (germline): SQVTM, ANQGSEA. The CDR3 sequence is 15 residues long. V was clipped by 7 bases and J by 0 bases; unmatched bases: 11. CDR3 sequence (DNA): TGCAGCGCCTCAGGGGGGTGGGGCATGAACACTGAAGCTTTCTTT. Residues: CSASGGWGMNTEAFF.

The chain joins TRBV18 to TRBJ2-7, with TRBD2 identical over 11 bases. CDR3 length: 16 amino acids. CDR1 and CDR2 (germline): KGHSH, LQKENI. Trimming removed 3 bases from V and 3 bases from J; junction bases left unmatched: 7. The CDR3 region is CASSPEGTSGIYEQYF. In DNA form, the CDR3 reads TGTGCCAGCTCACCTGAAGGGACTAGCGGTATCTACGAGCAGTACTTC.

The CDR3 loop reads CASSLAQGNQPQHF. In nucleotides, the CDR3 is TGTGCCAGCAGCTTAGCGCAGGGCAATCAGCCCCAGCATTTT. The chain joins TRBV7-9 to TRBJ1-5; D remains unclear. This CDR3 is 14 amino acids long. From germline, CDR1 is SEHNR and CDR2 FQNEAQ (reference sequence). Deletions cut 0 bases from V and 2 bases from J, with 5 bases between.

The chain combines TRBV6-5 with TRBJ2-7; TRBD1 agrees at 7 bases. The CDR3 runs 14 residues. The junction had 8 bases not matched to a gene; V was cut back by 7 bases and J by 2 bases. Germline CDR1 and CDR2: MNHEY and SVGAGI. The CDR3 region has the DNA TGTGCCAGCAAAAGGACAGGTAGCGCCTACGAGCAGTACTTC. Translating gives CASKRTGSAYEQYF.

The rearrangement uses TRBV9 and TRBJ2-7, with 11 bases identical to TRBD2. The CDR3 extends over 16 amino acids. Germline lookup yields CDR1 SGDLS and CDR2 YYNGEE. J was trimmed by 3 bases and V by 3 bases; bases with no gene match: 8. As DNA, the CDR3 is TGTGCCAGCAGCGCCACTAGCGGGAGTGGGGTCTACGAGCAGTACTTC. This gives the protein CASSATSGSGVYEQYF.

Turning to this clone: Possible read error: a much larger clone is one base away. As DNA, the CDR3 is TGTGCCGCCAGCGGGGGGTCTGGGACCCACGTTGAAAAACTGTTTTTT. Encoded protein: CAASGGSGTHVEKLFF. The V gene is TRBV15, the J gene TRBJ1-4, with D perhaps TRBD1 (5 bases). This CDR3 is built from 16 residues. The germline gives CDR1 LNHNV, CDR2 YYDKDF (reference sequence). Looking up the rest from reference TRBV15 and TRBJ1-4 gives the full variable domain: DAMVIQNPRYQVTQFGKPVTLSCSQTLNHNVMYWYQQKSSQAPKLLFHYYDKDFNNEADTPDNFQSRRPNTSFCFLDIRSPGLGDTAMYLCAASGGSGTHVEKLFFGSGTQLSVL.

The gene calls are TRBV7-6 and TRBJ2-7; TRBD2 matches at 8 bases. Germline V CDR1 and CDR2: SGHVS, FNYEAQ. The CDR3 length is 15 residues. After removal of 5 bases from V and 2 bases from J, the junction contained 8 bases not matched to a gene. The CDR3 sequence: CASSVSGRGAYEQYF. The CDR3 DNA follows: TGTGCCAGCAGCGTGAGCGGGAGAGGGGCCTACGAGCAGTACTTC.